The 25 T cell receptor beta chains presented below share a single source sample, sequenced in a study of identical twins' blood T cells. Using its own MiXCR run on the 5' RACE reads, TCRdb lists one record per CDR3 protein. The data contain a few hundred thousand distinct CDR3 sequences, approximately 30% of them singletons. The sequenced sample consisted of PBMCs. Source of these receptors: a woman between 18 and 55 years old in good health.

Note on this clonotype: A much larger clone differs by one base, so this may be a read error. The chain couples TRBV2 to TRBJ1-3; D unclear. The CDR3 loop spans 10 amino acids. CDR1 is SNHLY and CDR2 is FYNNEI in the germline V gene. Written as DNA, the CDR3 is TGTGCCAGCGGCGCGAGCACCATGTATTTT. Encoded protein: CASGASTMYF.

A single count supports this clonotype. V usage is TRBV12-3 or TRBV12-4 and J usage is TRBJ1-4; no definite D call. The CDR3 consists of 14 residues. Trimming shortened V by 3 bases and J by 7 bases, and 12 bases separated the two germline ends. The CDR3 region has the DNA TGTGCCAGCAGTTTTGTGGGCCGAGGTGAAAAACTGTTTTTT. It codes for CASSFVGRGEKLFF.

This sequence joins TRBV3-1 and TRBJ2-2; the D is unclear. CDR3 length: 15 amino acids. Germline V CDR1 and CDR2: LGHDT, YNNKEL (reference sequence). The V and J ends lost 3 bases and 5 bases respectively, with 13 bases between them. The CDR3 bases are TGTGCCAGCAGCCAGCTCCCGGATGGGACCGGGGAGCTGTTTTTT. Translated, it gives CASSQLPDGTGELFF.

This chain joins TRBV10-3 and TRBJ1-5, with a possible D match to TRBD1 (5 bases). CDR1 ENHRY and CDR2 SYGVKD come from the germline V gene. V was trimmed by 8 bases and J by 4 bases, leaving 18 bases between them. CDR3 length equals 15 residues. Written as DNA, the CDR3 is TGTGCCATCGGCGGGGTTGGGGGAAGGAATCAGCCCCAGCATTTT. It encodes CAIGGVGGRNQPQHF.

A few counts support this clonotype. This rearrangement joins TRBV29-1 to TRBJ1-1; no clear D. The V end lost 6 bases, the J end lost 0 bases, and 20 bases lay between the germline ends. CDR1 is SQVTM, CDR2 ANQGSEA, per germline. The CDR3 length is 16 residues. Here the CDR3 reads CSVGFSRRRLNTEAFF. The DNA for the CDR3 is TGCAGCGTCGGGTTTAGTCGAAGACGATTGAACACTGAAGCTTTCTTT.

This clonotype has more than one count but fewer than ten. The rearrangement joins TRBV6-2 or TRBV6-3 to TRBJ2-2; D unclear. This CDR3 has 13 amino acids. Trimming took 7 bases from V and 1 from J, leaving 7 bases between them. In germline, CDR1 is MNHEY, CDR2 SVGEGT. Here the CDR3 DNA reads TGTGCCAGCATATCCGGGAACACCGGGGAGCTGTTTTTT. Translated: CASISGNTGELFF.

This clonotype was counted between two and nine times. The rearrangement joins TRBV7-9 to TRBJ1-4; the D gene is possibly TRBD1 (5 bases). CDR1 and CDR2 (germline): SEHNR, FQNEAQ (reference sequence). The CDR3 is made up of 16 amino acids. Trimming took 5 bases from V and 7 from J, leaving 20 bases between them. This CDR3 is CASSAGNGGTAEKLFF. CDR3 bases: TGTGCCAGCAGCGCAGGCAACGGCGGGACGGCTGAAAAACTGTTTTTT.

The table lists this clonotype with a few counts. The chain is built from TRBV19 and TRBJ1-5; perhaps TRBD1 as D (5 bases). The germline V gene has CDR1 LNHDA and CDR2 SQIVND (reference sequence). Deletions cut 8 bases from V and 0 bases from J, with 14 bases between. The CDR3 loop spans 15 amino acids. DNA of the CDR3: TGTGCCAGTTCGGTTCACAGGTTTAGCAATCAGCCCCAGCATTTT. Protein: CASSVHRFSNQPQHF. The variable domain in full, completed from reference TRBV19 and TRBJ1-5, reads DGGITQSPKYLFRKEGQNVTLSCEQNLNHDAMYWYRQDPGQGLRLIYYSQIVNDFQKGDIAEGYSVSREKKESFPLTVTSAQKNPTAFYLCASSVHRFSNQPQHFGDGTRLSIL.

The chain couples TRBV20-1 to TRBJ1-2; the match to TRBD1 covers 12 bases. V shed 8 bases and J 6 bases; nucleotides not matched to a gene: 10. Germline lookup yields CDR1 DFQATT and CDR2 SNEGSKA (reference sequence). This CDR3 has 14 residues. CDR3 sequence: CSSRGGQGANGYTF. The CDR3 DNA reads TGCAGTTCCCGGGGGGGACAGGGGGCCAATGGCTACACCTTC.

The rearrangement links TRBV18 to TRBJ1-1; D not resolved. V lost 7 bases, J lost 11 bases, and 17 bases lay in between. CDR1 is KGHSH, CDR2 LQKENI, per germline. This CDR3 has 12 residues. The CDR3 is CASFDSSTTAFF. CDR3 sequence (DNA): TGTGCCAGCTTCGATTCTTCGACGACGGCTTTCTTT.

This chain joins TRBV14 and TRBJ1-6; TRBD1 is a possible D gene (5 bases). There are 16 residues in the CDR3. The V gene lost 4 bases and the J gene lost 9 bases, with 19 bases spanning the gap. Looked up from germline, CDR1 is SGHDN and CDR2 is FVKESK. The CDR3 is CASSPLGEGRGSPLHF. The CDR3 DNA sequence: TGTGCCAGCAGCCCCCTAGGTGAGGGGCGCGGTTCACCCCTCCACTTT.

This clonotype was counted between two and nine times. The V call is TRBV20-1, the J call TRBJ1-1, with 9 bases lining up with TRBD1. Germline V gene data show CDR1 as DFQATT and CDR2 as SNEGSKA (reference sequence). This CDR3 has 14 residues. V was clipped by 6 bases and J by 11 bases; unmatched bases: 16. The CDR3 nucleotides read TGCAGTGCCATACCGGGACAGGGAGGATTCTCGGCTTTCTTT. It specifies CSAIPGQGGFSAFF.

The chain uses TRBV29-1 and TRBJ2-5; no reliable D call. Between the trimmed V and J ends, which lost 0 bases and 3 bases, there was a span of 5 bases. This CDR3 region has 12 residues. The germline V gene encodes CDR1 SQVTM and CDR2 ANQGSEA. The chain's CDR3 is CSVEETKETQYF. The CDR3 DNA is TGCAGCGTTGAAGAAACAAAAGAGACCCAGTACTTC.

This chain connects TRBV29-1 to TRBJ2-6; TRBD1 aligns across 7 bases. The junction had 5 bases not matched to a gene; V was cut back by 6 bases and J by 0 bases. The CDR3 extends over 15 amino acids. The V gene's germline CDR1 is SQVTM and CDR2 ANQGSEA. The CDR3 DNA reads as TGCAGCGTCCGACAGGGCCTCTCTGGGGCCAACGTCCTGACTTTC. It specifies CSVRQGLSGANVLTF.

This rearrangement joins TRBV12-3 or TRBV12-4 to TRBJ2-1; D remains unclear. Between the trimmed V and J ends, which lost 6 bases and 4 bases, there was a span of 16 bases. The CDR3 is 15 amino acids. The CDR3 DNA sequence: TGTGCCAGCAGCCCCATGCCACAGATTTACAATGAGCAGTTCTTC. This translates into CASSPMPQIYNEQFF.

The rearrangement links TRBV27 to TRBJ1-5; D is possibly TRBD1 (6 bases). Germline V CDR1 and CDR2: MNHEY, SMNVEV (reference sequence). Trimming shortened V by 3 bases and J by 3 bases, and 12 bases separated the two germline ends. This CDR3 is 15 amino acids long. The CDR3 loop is CASSFSGQYNQPQHF. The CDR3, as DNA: TGTGCCAGCAGTTTTTCCGGACAGTACAATCAGCCCCAGCATTTT.

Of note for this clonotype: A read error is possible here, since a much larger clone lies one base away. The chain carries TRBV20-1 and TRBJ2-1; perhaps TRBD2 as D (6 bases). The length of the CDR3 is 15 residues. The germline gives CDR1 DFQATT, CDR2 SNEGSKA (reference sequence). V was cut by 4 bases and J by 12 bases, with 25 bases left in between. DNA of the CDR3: TGCAGTGCTATACCCGGGACTCTAAGGACGGATGGGCAGTTCTTC. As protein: CSAIPGTLRTDGQFF.

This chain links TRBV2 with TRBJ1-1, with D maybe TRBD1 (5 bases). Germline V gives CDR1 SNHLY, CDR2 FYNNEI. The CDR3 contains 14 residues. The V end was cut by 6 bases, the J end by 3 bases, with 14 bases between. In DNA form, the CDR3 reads TGTGCCAGCAGCGACCCTACAGGTTACACTGAAGCTTTCTTT. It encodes CASSDPTGYTEAFF.

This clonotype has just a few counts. The CDR3 region is CASSVEGGGNEKLFF. CDR3 in DNA: TGTGCCAGCAGCGTAGAAGGAGGGGGAAATGAAAAACTGTTTTTT. This chain links TRBV9 with TRBJ1-4, with D possibly being TRBD1 (6 bases). Germline V lookup: CDR1 SGDLS, CDR2 YYNGEE. Trimming left V 0 bases short and J 5 bases short, with 11 bases between. This CDR3 has 15 residues.

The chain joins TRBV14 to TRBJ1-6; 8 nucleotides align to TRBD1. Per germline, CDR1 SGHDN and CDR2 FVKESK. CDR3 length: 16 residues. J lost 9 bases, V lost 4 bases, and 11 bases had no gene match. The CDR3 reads CASSLGQGTRGSPLHF. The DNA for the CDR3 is TGTGCCAGCAGCCTCGGACAGGGTACTAGGGGTTCACCCCTCCACTTT.

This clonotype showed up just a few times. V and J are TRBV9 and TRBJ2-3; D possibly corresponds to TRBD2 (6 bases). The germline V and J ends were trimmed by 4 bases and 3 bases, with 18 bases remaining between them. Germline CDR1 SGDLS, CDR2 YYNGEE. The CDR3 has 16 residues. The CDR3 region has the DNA TGTGCCAGCAGCCCCTGGGACGGGGCGGGAACAGATACGCAGTATTTT. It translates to CASSPWDGAGTDTQYF.

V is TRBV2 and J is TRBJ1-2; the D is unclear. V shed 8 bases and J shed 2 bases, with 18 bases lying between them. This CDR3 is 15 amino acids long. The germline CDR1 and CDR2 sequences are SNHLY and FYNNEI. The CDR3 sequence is CASLKGKEGNYGYTF. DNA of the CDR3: TGTGCCAGCCTAAAAGGCAAGGAAGGAAACTATGGCTACACCTTC.

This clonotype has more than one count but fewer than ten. In DNA, the CDR3 is TGCAGTGCTAGTAGGCAGACTAATGAAAAACTGTTTTTT. It translates to CSASRQTNEKLFF. The rearrangement links TRBV20-1 to TRBJ1-4; D gene unclear. The V gene lost 3 bases and the J gene lost 2 bases, with 7 bases spanning the gap. Germline V gene data show CDR1 as DFQATT and CDR2 as SNEGSKA (reference sequence). CDR3 length: 13 residues.

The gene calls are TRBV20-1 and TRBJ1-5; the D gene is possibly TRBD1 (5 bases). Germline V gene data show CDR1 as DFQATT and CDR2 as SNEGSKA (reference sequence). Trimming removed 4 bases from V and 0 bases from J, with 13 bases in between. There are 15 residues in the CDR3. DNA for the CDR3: TGCAGTGCTACTCCTGCGGACAATAGCAATCAGCCCCAGCATTTT. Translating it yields CSATPADNSNQPQHF.

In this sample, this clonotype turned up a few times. The CDR3 is CASSHLKGLQSYNEQFF. The CDR3 DNA reads as TGCGCCAGCAGCCACCTCAAGGGCCTCCAGTCCTACAATGAGCAGTTCTTC. This rearrangement joins TRBV4-3 to TRBJ2-1; no definite D call. CDR3 length equals 17 residues. The germline V gene has CDR1 LGHNA and CDR2 YSLEER. V was pared by 3 bases and J by 1 base, with 16 bases between.